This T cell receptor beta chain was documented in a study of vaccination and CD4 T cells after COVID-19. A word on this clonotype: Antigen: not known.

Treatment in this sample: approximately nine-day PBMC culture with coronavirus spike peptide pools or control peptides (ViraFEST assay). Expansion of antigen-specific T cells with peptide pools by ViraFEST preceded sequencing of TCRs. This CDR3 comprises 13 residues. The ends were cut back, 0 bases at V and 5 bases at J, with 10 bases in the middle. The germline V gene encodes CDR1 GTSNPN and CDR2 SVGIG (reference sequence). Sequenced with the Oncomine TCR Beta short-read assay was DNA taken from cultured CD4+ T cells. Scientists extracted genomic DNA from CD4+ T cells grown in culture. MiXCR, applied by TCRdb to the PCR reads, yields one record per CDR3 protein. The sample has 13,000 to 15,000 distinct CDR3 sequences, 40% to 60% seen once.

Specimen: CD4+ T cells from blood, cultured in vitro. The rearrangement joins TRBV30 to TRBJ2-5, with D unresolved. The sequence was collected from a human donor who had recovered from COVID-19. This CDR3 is CAWSVLSGETQYF. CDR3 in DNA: TGTGCCTGGAGTGTACTGTCGGGCGAGACCCAGTACTTC.